These 25 T cell receptor beta chains came from one sample sequenced in a study of beta chain bispecific antibodies for T cell cancers. The antigens for these receptors are not known. TCRdb reanalysed the 5' RACE reads using MiXCR and keeps one entry per CDR3 protein. The repertoire holds some 17,000 distinct CDR3 sequences, 2% to 2.5% seen once, with 6.9% in the top ten. Either OKT3 anti-CD3 antibody or CD3/CD28 beads expanded T cells from blood mononuclear cells over 3 days. Study outcomes and limitations: The leukemia cells, rather than normal T cells, gave most of the targeted TRBV signal.

The sequenced sample was healthy donor T cells cultured with leukemia cells. The receptors were sampled from a human donor in good health. Some clones in this sample may be carry-over from other donors' samples.

This clonotype was counted many times. The rearrangement joins TRBV9 to TRBJ2-1, with 12 bases fitting TRBD1. Per the germline V gene, CDR1 is SGDLS and CDR2 is YYNGEE. Germline trimming cut 3 bases from V and 7 bases from J; bases unmatched to any gene: 17. CDR3 length equals 19 residues. Written as DNA, the CDR3 is TGTGCCAGCAGCGCGTACCCTTTAGGGACAGGGGGCGCGAGGAATGAGCAGTTCTTC. Translation gives CASSAYPLGTGGARNEQFF. Drawing the rest from reference TRBV9 and TRBJ2-1, the complete variable domain is DSGVTQTPKHLITATGQRVTLRCSPRSGDLSVYWYQQSLDQGLQFLIQYYNGEERAKGNILERFSAQQFPDLHSELNLSSLELGDSALYFCASSAYPLGTGGARNEQFFGPGTRLTVL.

There are many counts of this clonotype. V is TRBV5-1 and J is TRBJ1-1, with 7 bases matching TRBD1. The CDR3 contains 16 residues. Germline assignment: CDR1 SGHRS and CDR2 YFSETQ. Trimming at V came to 5 bases and at J to 1 base, leaving 11 bases not matched to a gene. The CDR3 DNA is TGCGCCAGCAGGCTTATCAGGGGGGTCGAGAACACTGAAGCTTTCTTT. Translating gives CASRLIRGVENTEAFF.

This clonotype was recorded many times. The chain links TRBV7-6 to TRBJ2-7; a weak D match, TRBD1 (6 bases). V was pared by 1 base and J by 5 bases, with 9 bases between. Germline-derived CDR1 and CDR2 are SGHVS and FNYEAQ. The CDR3 has 13 amino acids. The CDR3: CASSLDRDHEQYF. The CDR3 DNA reads as TGTGCCAGCAGCTTAGACAGGGACCACGAGCAGTACTTC.

Worth noting for this clonotype: One base away lies a much larger clone, so this may be a sequencing read error. V gene TRBV9 combines with J gene TRBJ1-1; no clear D. Germline values: CDR1 SGDLS, CDR2 YYNGEE. The CDR3 length is 16 residues. The germline V and J ends were trimmed by 0 bases and 4 bases, with 16 bases remaining between them. The CDR3, as DNA: TGTGCCAGCAGCGTAGGCCTTAACGGGAAAACCACTGAAGCTTTCTTT. It translates to CASSVGLNGKTTEAFF.

This clonotype was observed a handful of times. The chain carries TRBV30 and TRBJ2-1, with 7 positions matching TRBD2. After removal of 5 bases from V and 3 bases from J, the junction contained 7 bases not matched to a gene. The germline V gene encodes CDR1 GTSNPN and CDR2 SVGIG (reference sequence). This CDR3 is built from 14 residues. As DNA, the CDR3 is TGTGCCTGGGGTTGGGGGGGTAACTACAATGAGCAGTTCTTC. It encodes CAWGWGGNYNEQFF.

This clonotype has at least ten counts. This chain links TRBV27 with TRBJ2-1; 9 bases align to TRBD2. CDR3 length equals 15 residues. CDR1 is MNHEY and CDR2 is SMNVEV in the germline V gene (reference sequence). V trimming: 4 bases; J trimming: 8 bases; junction bases outside the gene matches: 9. The CDR3 region has the DNA TGTGCCAGCAGTTCCCCGGGGGCGGGGGGGCATGAGCAGTTCTTC. Its protein is CASSSPGAGGHEQFF.

V gene TRBV12-3 or TRBV12-4 combines with J gene TRBJ2-2; tentative D call: TRBD1 (6 bases). V lost 3 bases and J lost 3, with 17 bases in between. CDR3 size: 17 residues. Here the CDR3 reads CASSFPGTRSDTGELFF. The CDR3 bases are TGTGCCAGCAGTTTCCCCGGGACACGGTCCGACACCGGGGAGCTGTTTTTT.

This chain uses TRBV30 with TRBJ1-2, with 12 nucleotides matching TRBD1. The CDR3 covers 14 residues. The junction had 3 bases not matched to a gene; V was cut back by 0 bases and J by 7 bases. Looked up from germline, CDR1 is GTSNPN and CDR2 is SVGIG (reference sequence). CDR3 DNA: TGTGCCTGGAGTGTGGGACAGGGGGCTGCTGGCTACACCTTC. Amino acid sequence: CAWSVGQGAAGYTF. Drawing the rest from reference TRBV30 and TRBJ1-2, the complete variable domain is SQTIHQWPATLVQPVGSPLSLECTVEGTSNPNLYWYRQAAGRGLQLLFYSVGIGQISSEVPQNLSASRPQDRQFILSSKKLLLSDSGFYLCAWSVGQGAAGYTFGSGTRLTVV.

This clonotype was detected many times. The chain combines TRBV19 with TRBJ1-2; D call uncertain. The CDR3 has 15 residues. Per the germline V gene, CDR1 is LNHDA and CDR2 is SQIVND (reference sequence). V gave up 5 bases and J gave up 0 bases, with 13 bases separating them. The CDR3 DNA sequence: TGTGCCAGTAGTCCGGACGGAGCTCCTAACTATGGCTACACCTTC. Residues: CASSPDGAPNYGYTF.

This clonotype was seen repeatedly, ten times or more. The chain couples TRBV27 to TRBJ2-5; TRBD2 might be the D (6 bases). CDR1 is MNHEY and CDR2 is SMNVEV in the germline V gene (reference sequence). The CDR3 runs to 13 residues. V lost 4 bases and J lost 4, with 10 bases in between. The CDR3, as DNA: TGTGCCAGCAGTTCCCGGGACTCAGAGACCCAGTACTTC. As protein: CASSSRDSETQYF.

This clonotype was picked up many times. V is TRBV25-1 and J is TRBJ2-3, with D possibly TRBD1 on 5 matching bases. Trimming stripped 6 bases from V and 2 bases from J, with 21 bases between. The CDR3 covers 17 residues. CDR1 is MGHDK, CDR2 SYGVNS, per germline. The CDR3 reads CASREKGVSLFTDTQYF. The CDR3 bases are TGTGCCAGCAGAGAAAAAGGGGTCAGCCTCTTCACAGATACGCAGTATTTT. Together with reference TRBV25-1 and TRBJ2-3, the CDR3 gives the full variable domain: EADIYQTPRYLVIGTGKKITLECSQTMGHDKMYWYQQDPGMELHLIHYSYGVNSTEKGDLSSESTVSRIRTEHFPLTLESARPSHTSQYLCASREKGVSLFTDTQYFGPGTRLTVL.

This clonotype was observed at least ten times. This chain links TRBV27 with TRBJ1-5; D may be TRBD1 (5 bases). The CDR3 extends over 15 amino acids. Germline CDR1 and CDR2: MNHEY and SMNVEV (reference sequence). V lost 3 bases, J lost 3 bases, and 12 bases lay in between. The CDR3 sequence: CASSFSREFNQPQHF. CDR3 nucleotides: TGTGCCAGCAGTTTCTCCAGGGAATTCAATCAGCCCCAGCATTTT.

Comments on this clonotype: A much larger clone sits a single nucleotide away, making a read error possible. The V and J genes are TRBV7-9 and TRBJ1-5; D not resolved. The CDR3 runs 17 residues. Germline CDR1 is SEHNR and CDR2 is FQNEAQ (reference sequence). CDR3 region: CASSLGILGYSDQPQHF. CDR3 DNA: TGTGCCAGCAGCTTAGGTATCTTGGGGTATAGCGATCAGCCCCAGCATTTT.

This clonotype was counted ten times or more. The rearrangement uses TRBV5-1 and TRBJ2-7; unclear D gene. Trimming cost V 1 base and J 3 bases, with 14 bases left between them. The CDR3 spans 15 residues. Germline assignment: CDR1 SGHRS and CDR2 YFSETQ. This CDR3 is CASSLFPVGLYEQYF. The CDR3 DNA reads TGCGCCAGCAGCTTGTTTCCTGTGGGCCTCTACGAGCAGTACTTC.

This clonotype is labeled as medium-sized (0.01 to 0.1%). DNA of the CDR3: TGTGCCAGCAGTTCTCCGGGACACCCGCCAGATACGCAGTATTTT. It yields the protein CASSSPGHPPDTQYF. This sequence joins TRBV12-3 or TRBV12-4 and TRBJ2-3, with D possibly being TRBD1 (6 bases). This CDR3 contains 15 residues. V was trimmed by 4 bases and J by 4 bases, leaving 15 bases between them.

This clonotype appeared many times. V gene TRBV5-1 combines with J gene TRBJ1-2, with D hard to call. The CDR3 consists of 11 residues. Germline V CDR1 and CDR2: SGHRS, YFSETQ. V was cut by 4 bases and J by 6 bases, with 7 bases left in between. The DNA of the CDR3 is TGCGCCAGCAGCCAATACGATGGCTACACCTTC. Amino acids: CASSQYDGYTF.

There are a few counts of this clonotype. This chain connects TRBV19 to TRBJ2-7; 8 bases fit TRBD1. There are 14 residues in the CDR3. V lost 3 bases, J lost 2 bases, and 3 bases stayed unmatched. Germline assignment: CDR1 LNHDA and CDR2 SQIVND (reference sequence). Here the CDR3 reads CASSMTGATYEQYF. The DNA of the CDR3 is TGTGCCAGTAGTATGACAGGGGCTACCTACGAGCAGTACTTC. The whole variable domain, remainder taken from reference TRBV19 and TRBJ2-7, is DGGITQSPKYLFRKEGQNVTLSCEQNLNHDAMYWYRQDPGQGLRLIYYSQIVNDFQKGDIAEGYSVSREKKESFPLTVTSAQKNPTAFYLCASSMTGATYEQYFGPGTRLTVT.

This clonotype was detected many times. This sequence joins TRBV12-3 or TRBV12-4 and TRBJ2-2, with D perhaps given as TRBD1 or TRBD2 (5 bases each). The CDR3 is 14 amino acids. The V end lost 3 bases, the J end lost 2 bases, and 7 bases lay between the germline ends. In DNA, the CDR3 is TGTGCCAGCAGTTTTGGGGGAAACACCGGGGAGCTGTTTTTT. This gives the protein CASSFGGNTGELFF.

This clonotype has a count of ten or more. The chain links TRBV9 to TRBJ2-2; TRBD2 matches at 7 bases. Trimming removed 0 bases from V and 1 base from J; junction bases left unmatched: 3. CDR1 and CDR2 from the germline V gene are SGDLS and YYNGEE. CDR3 length equals 16 residues. The CDR3 DNA reads as TGTGCCAGCAGCGTAGGGCGGGGGATGAACACCGGGGAGCTGTTTTTT. It is translated as CASSVGRGMNTGELFF.

This clonotype was seen repeatedly, ten times or more. The chain links TRBV3-1 to TRBJ2-1; D is ambiguous. The germline gives CDR1 LGHDT, CDR2 YNNKEL (reference sequence). This CDR3 contains 15 residues. V was trimmed by 0 bases and J by 2 bases, leaving 8 bases between them. The DNA of the CDR3 is TGTGCCAGCAGCCAAGATTTGCCACCCTACAATGAGCAGTTCTTC. Translating it yields CASSQDLPPYNEQFF.

This clonotype was seen repeatedly, ten times or more. CDR3 nucleotide sequence: TGTGCCAGCAGTTTATCGGGCAGGGTGAGCGAGCAGTACTTC. Protein: CASSLSGRVSEQYF. The V gene is TRBV27, the J gene TRBJ2-7; TRBD1 is a possible D gene (5 bases). Trimming took off 0 bases at V and 6 bases at J, with 12 bases between the two ends. The CDR3 sequence is 14 residues long. Germline V gene data show CDR1 as MNHEY and CDR2 as SMNVEV (reference sequence).

This clonotype was counted many times. This chain joins TRBV9 and TRBJ2-2, with D possibly being TRBD2 (5 bases). The V end was cut by 2 bases, the J end by 7 bases, with 6 bases between. This CDR3 comprises 12 residues. CDR1 and CDR2 (germline): SGDLS, YYNGEE. The CDR3 reads CASSVEGGELFF. CDR3 coding DNA: TGTGCCAGCAGCGTCGAGGGCGGGGAGCTGTTTTTT.

This clonotype was recorded many times. The J gene is TRBJ2-3, the V gene TRBV5-1, with a tentative D call TRBD1 (5 bases). The germline V gene has CDR1 SGHRS and CDR2 YFSETQ. The CDR3 has 15 residues. V was trimmed by 6 bases and J by 2 bases, leaving 16 bases between them. CDR3 nucleotides: TGCGCCAGCAACCCCTTCCAGGGCAACACAGATACGCAGTATTTT. It specifies CASNPFQGNTDTQYF.

This clonotype came up many times. The chain couples TRBV6-1 to TRBJ1-1; TRBD1 is a possible D gene (6 bases). The CDR3 runs 13 residues. CDR1 and CDR2 from the germline V gene are MNHNS and SASEGT. With 6 bases removed from V and 0 bases from J, the gap between germline ends came to 8 bases. Here the CDR3 DNA reads TGTGCCAGCAGGGACAGAATGAACACTGAAGCTTTCTTT. As protein: CASRDRMNTEAFF.

The sample holds many counts of this clonotype. The chain combines TRBV20-1 with TRBJ2-5; the match to TRBD1 covers 9 bases. Germline CDR1 is DFQATT and CDR2 is SNEGSKA (reference sequence). V was clipped by 3 bases and J by 6 bases; unmatched bases: 5. There are 13 residues in the CDR3. Here the CDR3 reads CSASRTGVKTQYF. As DNA, the CDR3 is TGCAGTGCTAGTAGGACAGGGGTGAAGACCCAGTACTTC.